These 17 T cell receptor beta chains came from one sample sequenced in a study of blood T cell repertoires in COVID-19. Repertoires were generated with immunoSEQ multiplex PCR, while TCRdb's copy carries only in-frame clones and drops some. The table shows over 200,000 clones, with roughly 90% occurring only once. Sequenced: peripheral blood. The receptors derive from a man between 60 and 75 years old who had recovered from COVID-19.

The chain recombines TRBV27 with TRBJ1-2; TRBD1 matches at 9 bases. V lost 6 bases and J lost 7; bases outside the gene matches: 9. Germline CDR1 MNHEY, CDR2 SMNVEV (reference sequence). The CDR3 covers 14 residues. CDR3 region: CASSPTGGRGGYTF. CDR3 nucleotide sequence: TGTGCCAGCAGCCCCACAGGGGGCAGGGGTGGCTACACCTTC.

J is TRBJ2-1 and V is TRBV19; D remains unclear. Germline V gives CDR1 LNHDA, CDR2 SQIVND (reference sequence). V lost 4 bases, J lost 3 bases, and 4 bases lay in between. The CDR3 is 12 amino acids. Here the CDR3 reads CASSTLYNEQFF. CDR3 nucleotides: TGTGCCAGTAGTACTCTCTACAATGAGCAGTTCTTC.

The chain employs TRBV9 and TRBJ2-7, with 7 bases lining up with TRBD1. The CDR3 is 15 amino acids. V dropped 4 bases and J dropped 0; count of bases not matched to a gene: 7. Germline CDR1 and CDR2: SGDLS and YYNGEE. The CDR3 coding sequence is TGTGCCAGCAGCCGGCAGGGGGACCACTCCTACGAGCAGTACTTC. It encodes CASSRQGDHSYEQYF. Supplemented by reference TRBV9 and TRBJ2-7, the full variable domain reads DSGVTQTPKHLITATGQRVTLRCSPRSGDLSVYWYQQSLDQGLQFLIQYYNGEERAKGNILERFSAQQFPDLHSELNLSSLELGDSALYFCASSRQGDHSYEQYFGPGTRLTVT.

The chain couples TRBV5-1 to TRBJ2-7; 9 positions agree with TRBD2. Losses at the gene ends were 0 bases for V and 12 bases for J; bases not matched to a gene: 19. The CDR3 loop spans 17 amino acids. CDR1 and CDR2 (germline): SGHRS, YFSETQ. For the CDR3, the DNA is TGCGCCAGCAGCTTGGGATCCGGCTTGCTAGCGGGGTCAGATATGTACTTC. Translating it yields CASSLGSGLLAGSDMYF.

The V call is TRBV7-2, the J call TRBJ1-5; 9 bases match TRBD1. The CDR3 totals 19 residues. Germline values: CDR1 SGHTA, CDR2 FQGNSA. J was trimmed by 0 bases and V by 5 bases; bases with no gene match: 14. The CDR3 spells CASSSSRDRVIDSNQPQHF. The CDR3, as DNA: TGTGCCAGCAGCAGTAGCCGGGACAGGGTGATCGATAGCAATCAGCCCCAGCATTTT.

The CDR3 sequence is CASTLAGGPGEQFF. CDR3 DNA sequence: TGTGCCAGCACACTAGCGGGGGGTCCGGGTGAGCAGTTCTTC. The V call is TRBV5-4, the J call TRBJ2-1; TRBD2 agrees at 12 bases. J was trimmed by 9 bases and V by 6 bases; bases with no gene match: 7. Looked up from germline, CDR1 is SGHNT and CDR2 is YYREEE (reference sequence). The CDR3 spans 14 residues.

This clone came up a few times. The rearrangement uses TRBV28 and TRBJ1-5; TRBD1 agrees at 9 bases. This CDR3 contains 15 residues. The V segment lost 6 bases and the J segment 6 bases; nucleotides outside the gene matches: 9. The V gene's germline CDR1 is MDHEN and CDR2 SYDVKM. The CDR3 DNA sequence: TGTGCCAGCAGCTCCCGGACAGGGGTCGGTCAGCCCCAGCATTTT. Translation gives CASSSRTGVGQPQHF.

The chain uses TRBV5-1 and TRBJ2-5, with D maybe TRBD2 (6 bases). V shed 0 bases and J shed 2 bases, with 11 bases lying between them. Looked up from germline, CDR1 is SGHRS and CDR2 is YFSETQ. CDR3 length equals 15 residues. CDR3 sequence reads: CASSLEAGAQETQYF. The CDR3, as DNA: TGCGCCAGCAGCTTGGAAGCGGGTGCGCAAGAGACCCAGTACTTC.

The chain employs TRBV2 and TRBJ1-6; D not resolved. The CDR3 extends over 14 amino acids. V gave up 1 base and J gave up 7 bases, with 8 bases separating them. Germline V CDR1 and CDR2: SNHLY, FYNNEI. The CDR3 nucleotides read TGTGCCAGCAGTGAAGGGCAGGTCAATTCACCCCTCCACTTT. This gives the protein CASSEGQVNSPLHF.

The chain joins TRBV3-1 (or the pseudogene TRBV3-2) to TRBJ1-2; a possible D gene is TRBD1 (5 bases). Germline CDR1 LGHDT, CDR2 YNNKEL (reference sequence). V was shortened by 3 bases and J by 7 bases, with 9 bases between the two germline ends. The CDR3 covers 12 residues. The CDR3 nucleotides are TGTGCCAGCAGCCAGGCGACAGTTGGCTACACCTTC. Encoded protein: CASSQATVGYTF.

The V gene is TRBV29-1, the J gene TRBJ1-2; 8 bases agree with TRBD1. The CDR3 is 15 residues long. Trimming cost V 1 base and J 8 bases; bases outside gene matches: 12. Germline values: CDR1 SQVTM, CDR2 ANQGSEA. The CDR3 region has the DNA TGCAGCGTTGAAGGAACAGGGGGTGGGTATTTCGGCTACACCTTC. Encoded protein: CSVEGTGGGYFGYTF.

CDR3 sequence (DNA): TGTGCCAGTAGAGGCAGAAGGATTTACGAGCAGTACTTC. It encodes CASRGRRIYEQYF. The rearrangement joins TRBV28 to TRBJ2-7; D not resolved. V shed 9 bases and J shed 4 bases, with 16 bases lying between them. The length of the CDR3 is 13 residues. Germline values: CDR1 MDHEN, CDR2 SYDVKM.

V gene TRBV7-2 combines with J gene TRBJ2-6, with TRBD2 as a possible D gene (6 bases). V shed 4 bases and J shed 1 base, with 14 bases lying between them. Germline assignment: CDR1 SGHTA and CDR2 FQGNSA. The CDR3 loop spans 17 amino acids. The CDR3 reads CASSSRGGMSGANVLTF. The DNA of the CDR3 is TGTGCCAGCAGCTCCCGGGGCGGGATGTCTGGGGCCAACGTCCTGACTTTC.

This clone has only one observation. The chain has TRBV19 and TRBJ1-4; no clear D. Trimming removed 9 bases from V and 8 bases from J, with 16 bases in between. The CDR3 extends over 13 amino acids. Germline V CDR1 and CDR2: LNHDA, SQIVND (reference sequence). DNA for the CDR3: TGTGCCAGGTTTCGGTGGGCAGGCGAAAAACTGTTTTTT. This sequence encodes CARFRWAGEKLFF.

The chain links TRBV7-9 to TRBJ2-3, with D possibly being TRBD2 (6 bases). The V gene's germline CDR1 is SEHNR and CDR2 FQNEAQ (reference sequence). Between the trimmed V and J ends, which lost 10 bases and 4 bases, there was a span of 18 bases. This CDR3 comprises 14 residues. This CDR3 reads CATSFAGPSDTQYF. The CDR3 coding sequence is TGTGCCACCTCATTTGCGGGGCCTTCAGATACGCAGTATTTT.

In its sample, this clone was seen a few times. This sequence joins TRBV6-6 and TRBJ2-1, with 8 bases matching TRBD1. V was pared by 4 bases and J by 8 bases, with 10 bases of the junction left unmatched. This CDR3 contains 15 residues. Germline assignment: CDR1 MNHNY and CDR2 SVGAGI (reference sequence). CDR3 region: CASSSNRGSLDEQFF. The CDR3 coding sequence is TGTGCCAGCAGTTCCAACAGGGGGTCATTGGATGAGCAGTTCTTC.

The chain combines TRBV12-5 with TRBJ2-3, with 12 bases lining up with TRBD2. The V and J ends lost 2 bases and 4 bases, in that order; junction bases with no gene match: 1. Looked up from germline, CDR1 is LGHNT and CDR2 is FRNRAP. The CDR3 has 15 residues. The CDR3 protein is CASGLRLAGADTQYF. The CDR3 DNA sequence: TGTGCTAGTGGTTTGCGACTAGCGGGGGCAGATACGCAGTATTTT.